This TCR beta chain was sequenced in a study of blood T cell repertoires in COVID-19. Across the whole study: Samples representing acute and convalescent COVID-19 were sourced from the United States, Italy and Spain. T cells, B-cell-depleted T cells, or PBMCs supplied cDNA or gDNA.

V shed 1 base and J 0 bases; nucleotides not matched to a gene: 1. Germline V gene sequence: CDR1 SGHDN, CDR2 FVKESK. This CDR3 has 15 amino acids. Per the authors' pipeline: The assay estimated nucleated cells by amplifying reference gene primers. TCRdb's table, derived via immunoSEQ multiplex PCR, lists solely in-frame clones and lacks some. D and trimming come from the DNA, and the V and J calls and clone size come from that table. The repertoire consists of tens of thousands of clones, with 80% to 90% occurring once and the leading ten covering about 3%. The sample was peripheral blood. This clonotype was obtained from a human donor in a cohort sampled during active COVID-19. This chain uses TRBV14 with TRBJ1-1; 8 nucleotides match TRBD1. Written as DNA, the CDR3 is TGTGCCAGCAGCCAAGGGGACAGGATGAACACTGAAGCTTTCTTT. Translating it yields CASSQGDRMNTEAFF.